One and the same sample provided the 27 T cell receptor beta chains below, sequenced in a study of tumor-infiltrating lymphocytes in localized non-small cell lung cancer (dated by TCRdb to the early 2020s). Library method: the immunoSEQ multiplex PCR assay. Sourced from immuneACCESS, this table was stored by TCRdb with only in-frame sequences that have V and J called. A share of the clones is absent; for the studies checked, an unresolved V gene accounts for under half, and the remainder has no known explanation. The sample table contains thousands of clones; only one count was recorded for 50% to 70% of them. The biggest ten clones account for about an eighth of the sample. The sequencing input was uninvolved lung tissue not adjacent to the tumor. These receptors were collected from a human donor with non-small cell lung cancer.

The sample holds one count of this clone. This chain joins TRBV10-3 and TRBJ2-7; 8 bases map to TRBD1. CDR1 is ENHRY, CDR2 SYGVKD, per germline. The trim removed 10 bases at V and 5 bases at J, leaving 10 bases unmatched. The CDR3 has 13 amino acids. The CDR3 loop reads CATLNDRGNEQYF. DNA of the CDR3: TGTGCCACCCTTAATGACAGGGGCAACGAGCAGTACTTC.

This clone turned up a few times. Written as DNA, the CDR3 is TGTGCCAGCAGCTTAGTCGGGGGATACACCGGGGAGCTGTTTTTT. Its protein product is CASSLVGGYTGELFF. The rearrangement links TRBV11-3 to TRBJ2-2, with a weak D call TRBD2 (6 bases). V was pared by 1 base and J by 3 bases, with 9 bases between. CDR1 SGHNT and CDR2 YENEEA come from the germline V gene. CDR3 length: 15 residues.

This chain connects TRBV4-1 to TRBJ2-7, with D perhaps matching TRBD1 (5 bases). Germline lookup yields CDR1 MGHRA and CDR2 YSYEKL. Trimming pared 0 bases from V and 3 bases from J, leaving 9 bases between. CDR3 size: 14 residues. CDR3 DNA sequence: TGCGCCAGCAGCCAAGATCAAAGGGGCTACGAGCAGTACTTC. Protein sequence: CASSQDQRGYEQYF.

The V gene is TRBV14, the J gene TRBJ2-3, with a weak D call TRBD1 (6 bases). The CDR3 length is 14 residues. V lost 4 bases to trimming and J lost 4 bases, with 12 bases between them. Per the germline V gene, CDR1 is SGHDN and CDR2 is FVKESK. CDR3 residues: CASSRRQEADTQYF. The DNA of the CDR3 is TGTGCCAGCAGCCGACGACAGGAGGCAGATACGCAGTATTTT.

J is TRBJ1-3 and V is TRBV6-5; no firm D call. V gave up 6 bases and J gave up 1 base, with 7 bases separating them. Germline V gives CDR1 MNHEY, CDR2 SVGAGI. The CDR3 extends over 13 amino acids. CDR3 amino acids: CASREPSGNTIYF. The CDR3 DNA sequence: TGTGCCAGCAGGGAACCGTCTGGAAACACCATATATTTT.

This chain links TRBV9 with TRBJ1-6, with TRBD1 identical over 7 bases. The CDR3 is 15 amino acids. CDR1 is SGDLS, CDR2 YYNGEE, per germline. Losses at the gene ends were 3 bases for V and 9 bases for J; bases not matched to a gene: 9. CDR3 loop: CASSGSQGRGSPLHF. The CDR3 DNA reads TGTGCCAGCAGCGGATCACAGGGGAGGGGTTCACCCCTCCACTTT.

The chain recombines TRBV14 with TRBJ1-2; 9 bases fit TRBD1. The CDR3 is 17 residues long. The germline gives CDR1 SGHDN, CDR2 FVKESK. J was trimmed by 3 bases and V by 1 base; bases with no gene match: 9. CDR3 in amino acids: CASSQAGTGPKDYGYTF. The DNA for the CDR3 is TGTGCCAGCAGCCAAGCCGGGACAGGGCCTAAGGACTATGGCTACACCTTC.

This chain connects TRBV4-3 to TRBJ1-6, with 9 bases identical to TRBD1. Unmatched junction bases numbered 10, after V lost 4 bases and J lost 9 bases. CDR3 length equals 16 residues. The V gene's germline CDR1 is LGHNA and CDR2 YSLEER. CDR3 loop: CASSLFTGTGISPLHF. In DNA, the CDR3 is TGCGCCAGCAGCCTTTTCACCGGGACAGGGATTTCACCCCTCCACTTT.

This clone turned up a few times. The chain has TRBV29-1 and TRBJ1-4; a possible D gene is TRBD1 (5 bases). This CDR3 contains 14 residues. The germline V gene encodes CDR1 SQVTM and CDR2 ANQGSEA. V was shortened by 7 bases and J by 0 bases, with 12 bases between the two germline ends. The CDR3 nucleotides read TGCAGCGCATGGGGCGACGCAACTAATGAAAAACTGTTTTTT. Protein: CSAWGDATNEKLFF. Looking up the rest from reference TRBV29-1 and TRBJ1-4 gives the full variable domain: SAVISQKPSRDICQRGTSLTIQCQVDSQVTMMFWYRQQPGQSLTLIATANQGSEATYESGFVIDKFPISRPNLTFSTLTVSNMSPEDSSIYLCSAWGDATNEKLFFGSGTQLSVL.

This sequence joins TRBV6-1 and TRBJ2-3, with 10 bases identical to TRBD2. The V segment lost 1 base and the J segment 3 bases; nucleotides outside the gene matches: 7. Germline lookup yields CDR1 MNHNS and CDR2 SASEGT. CDR3 length equals 17 residues. CDR3 protein: CASSEVSSGGKTDTQYF. CDR3 coding DNA: TGTGCCAGCAGTGAAGTATCTAGCGGGGGCAAGACAGATACGCAGTATTTT.

This chain links TRBV6-4 with TRBJ1-2; no definite D call. This CDR3 has 14 amino acids. V gave up 3 bases and J gave up 4 bases, with 12 bases separating them. Germline-derived CDR1 and CDR2 are MRHNA and SNTAGT. As DNA, the CDR3 is TGTGCCAGCAGTGATGGGATGGACGGCTATGGCTACACCTTC. It translates to CASSDGMDGYGYTF.

The sample holds a few counts of this clone. This CDR3 is CASSELWGARETQYF. CDR3 DNA: TGTGCCAGCAGTGAATTGTGGGGGGCAAGGGAGACCCAGTACTTC. The rearrangement joins TRBV6-1 to TRBJ2-5; either TRBD1 or TRBD2 may fit D (6 bases each). Germline V lookup: CDR1 MNHNS, CDR2 SASEGT. This CDR3 has 15 residues. V was cut by 2 bases and J by 5 bases, with 15 bases left in between.

CDR3: CASSPNPRQGNTGELFF. The CDR3 nucleotides are TGCGCCAGCAGCCCCAATCCACGACAGGGGAACACCGGGGAGCTGTTTTTT. The chain couples TRBV5-1 to TRBJ2-2; TRBD1 matches at 7 bases. Germline-derived CDR1 and CDR2 are SGHRS and YFSETQ. Trimming cost V 4 bases and J 1 base; bases outside gene matches: 10. The CDR3 has 17 amino acids. Using reference TRBV5-1 and TRBJ2-2 for the parts outside the CDR3, the full variable domain is KAGVTQTPRYLIKTRGQQVTLSCSPISGHRSVSWYQQTPGQGLQFLFEYFSETQRNKGNFPGRFSGRQFSNSRSEMNVSTLELGDSALYLCASSPNPRQGNTGELFFGEGSRLTVL.

The V and J genes are TRBV5-1 and TRBJ1-1, with D possibly being TRBD1 (5 bases). Trimming removed 7 bases at V and 1 base at J, with 11 bases between. Germline-derived CDR1 and CDR2 are SGHRS and YFSETQ. CDR3 length: 13 residues. The CDR3 DNA follows: TGCGCCAGCCACAGGTCCCCGAACACTGAAGCTTTCTTT. This gives the protein CASHRSPNTEAFF.

The chain joins TRBV19 to TRBJ1-1; 8 bases align to TRBD1. The V and J ends lost 1 base and 12 bases, in that order; junction bases with no gene match: 7. Germline V CDR1 and CDR2: LNHDA, SQIVND (reference sequence). The CDR3 consists of 13 residues. CDR3 residues: CASSIGQGSGTFF. The CDR3 nucleotides read TGTGCCAGTAGTATAGGACAGGGGAGTGGGACTTTCTTT.

The chain uses TRBV5-8 and TRBJ2-6, with TRBD1 matching 10 bases. J was trimmed by 2 bases and V by 0 bases; bases with no gene match: 2. The germline CDR1 and CDR2 sequences are SGHTS and YDEGEE. The CDR3 consists of 17 residues. The CDR3 coding sequence is TGTGCCAGCAGCTTGGGGACAGGGGGGCCTGGGGCCAACGTCCTGACTTTC. Translating it yields CASSLGTGGPGANVLTF.

The J gene is TRBJ2-2, the V gene TRBV27; D is ambiguous. Germline V CDR1 and CDR2: MNHEY, SMNVEV (reference sequence). This CDR3 spans 13 amino acids. V lost 3 bases and J lost 5, with 7 bases in between. This CDR3 is CASSFTGTGELFF. The CDR3 DNA reads as TGTGCCAGCAGTTTTACCGGGACCGGGGAGCTGTTTTTT.

V gene TRBV5-1 combines with J gene TRBJ2-7; D is unclear. The V gene lost 2 bases and the J gene lost 4 bases, with 4 bases spanning the gap. Germline-derived CDR1 and CDR2 are SGHRS and YFSETQ. There are 11 residues in the CDR3. DNA of the CDR3: TGCGCCAGCAGCTTCGGGTACGAGCAGTACTTC. Protein: CASSFGYEQYF.

The chain has TRBV4-3 and TRBJ1-2; 7 bases fit TRBD1. J lost 1 base, V lost 4 bases, and 6 bases had no gene match. The CDR3 totals 15 residues. Per the germline V gene, CDR1 is LGHNA and CDR2 is YSLEER. CDR3 nucleotide sequence: TGCGCCAGCAGCCGTGACAGGGAATTTAACTATGGCTACACCTTC. It is translated as CASSRDREFNYGYTF.

The chain uses TRBV4-1 and TRBJ2-7; the D gene is possibly TRBD2 (5 bases). The CDR3 consists of 15 residues. The germline V gene encodes CDR1 MGHRA and CDR2 YSYEKL. Deletions cut 5 bases from V and 4 bases from J, with 18 bases between. CDR3 amino acids: CASSALGSGTYEQYF. CDR3 coding DNA: TGCGCCAGCAGCGCCTTGGGAAGCGGAACTTACGAGCAGTACTTC.

J is TRBJ1-2 and V is TRBV5-8; possibly TRBD1 for D (5 bases). V was clipped by 6 bases and J by 4 bases, with 19 bases between them. Germline CDR1 and CDR2: SGHTS and YDEGEE. This CDR3 region has 15 residues. In DNA form, the CDR3 reads TGTGCCAGCAACCGAGGGGCCCTTGGGACCTATGGCTACACCTTC. It yields the protein CASNRGALGTYGYTF.

The chain couples TRBV6-5 to TRBJ1-5, with TRBD1 as a possible D gene (6 bases). The CDR3 is 14 residues long. Germline V gene sequence: CDR1 MNHEY, CDR2 SVGAGI. V dropped 7 bases and J dropped 7 bases, with 17 bases sitting between them. Written as DNA, the CDR3 is TGTGCCAGCATGGAGGGGGGAATAAACCAGCCCCAGCATTTT. Translated, it gives CASMEGGINQPQHF.

This rearrangement joins TRBV7-6 to TRBJ1-1; no firm D call. V lost 2 bases, J lost 5 bases, and 12 bases lay in between. The germline V gene encodes CDR1 SGHVS and CDR2 FNYEAQ. The CDR3 extends over 14 amino acids. Written as DNA, the CDR3 is TGTGCCAGCAGCTTAAGGGTGACTGGAACTGAAGCTTTCTTT. Translation gives CASSLRVTGTEAFF.

This sequence joins TRBV6-1 and TRBJ2-7; maybe TRBD1 (6 bases). The CDR3 totals 17 residues. Deletions cut 2 bases from V and 4 bases from J, with 21 bases between. Germline V gives CDR1 MNHNS, CDR2 SASEGT. The CDR3 reads CASSERVNRELPYEQYF. The CDR3 bases are TGTGCCAGCAGTGAACGGGTTAACAGGGAGTTACCGTACGAGCAGTACTTC.

The sample holds a few counts of this clone. The rearrangement links TRBV7-8 to TRBJ1-5; TRBD1 aligns across 11 bases. Per germline, CDR1 SGHVS and CDR2 FQNEAQ. With 2 bases clipped from V and 5 bases from J, the junction kept 2 bases outside the gene matches. The CDR3 is 15 residues long. CDR3 residues: CASSLPGQGDQPQHF. CDR3 DNA sequence: TGTGCCAGCAGCTTACCGGGACAGGGGGATCAGCCCCAGCATTTT.

This clone was counted once. CDR3 DNA sequence: TGTGCCAGCAGTTCCACGGGCTGGGGGCCTAATTCACCCCTCCACTTT. The encoded protein is CASSSTGWGPNSPLHF. The gene calls are TRBV6-5 and TRBJ1-6; possible D gene TRBD1, 6 bases. The V end lost 4 bases, the J end lost 6 bases, and 16 bases lay between the germline ends. The germline CDR1 and CDR2 sequences are MNHEY and SVGAGI. CDR3 size: 16 residues.

This chain joins TRBV2 and TRBJ2-3; maybe TRBD2 (6 bases). Trimming cost V 3 bases and J 3 bases, with 16 bases left between them. Germline CDR1 is SNHLY and CDR2 is FYNNEI. The length of the CDR3 is 16 residues. The CDR3 DNA sequence: TGTGCCAGCAGTGACCTCCAGCGCGGAGGGACAGATACGCAGTATTTT. It codes for CASSDLQRGGTDTQYF.